Presented here are 6 T cell receptor beta chains from one specimen sequenced in a study of blood T cells in healthy people across ages. A sample-barcoded 5' primer and a J-beta primer mix were used in a second PCR of roughly 7 to 11 cycles. MiXCR was run by TCRdb on the 5' RACE reads, yielding one entry per CDR3 protein. Of roughly 1.4 million distinct CDR3 sequences listed, around 55% are singletons. Input material: blood. These receptors all stem from a man aged 18 to 35 in good health.

This chain uses TRBV27 with TRBJ1-3, with D unclear. Germline V gene sequence: CDR1 MNHEY, CDR2 SMNVEV (reference sequence). This CDR3 is built from 15 residues. V was cut by 6 bases and J by 0 bases, with 12 bases left in between. CDR3 nucleotides: TGTGCCAGCAGACCCCGAGGGAACTCTGGAAACACCATATATTTT. Amino acid sequence: CASRPRGNSGNTIYF.

This chain uses TRBV7-9 with TRBJ2-2; TRBD2 might be the D (7 bases). The CDR3 runs to 16 residues. Trimming pared 2 bases from V and 10 bases from J, leaving 20 bases between. Germline V gene lookup returns CDR1 SEHNR and CDR2 FQNEAQ (reference sequence). CDR3 bases: TGTGCCAGCAGCTTAAACATCGGGGGGCCGGGACCGGAGCTGTTTTTT. Its translation is CASSLNIGGPGPELFF.

A note on this clonotype: A single base separates this from a much larger clone, so it may be a read error. The rearrangement links TRBV5-1 to TRBJ2-1; D tentatively fits TRBD1 or TRBD2 (5 bases each). The CDR3 has 13 residues. V was clipped by 4 bases and J by 9 bases, with 14 bases between them. Germline CDR1 is SGHRS and CDR2 is YFSETQ. The CDR3 protein is CASSVGLRGEQFF. The CDR3 nucleotides are TGCGCCAGCAGCGTGGGGCTGAGGGGTGAGCAGTTCTTC.

This clonotype was detected a few times. The rearrangement uses TRBV11-2 and TRBJ2-7; 9 bases match TRBD1. CDR3 length: 14 amino acids. Germline trimming cut 5 bases from V and 2 bases from J; bases unmatched to any gene: 4. Germline V CDR1 and CDR2: SGHAT, FQNNGV. CDR3 bases: TGTGCCAGCAGCGGCGGGGACAGGGCCTACGAGCAGTACTTC. Encoded protein: CASSGGDRAYEQYF.

The chain couples TRBV20-1 to TRBJ2-3, with 7 nucleotides matching TRBD2. The ends lost 3 bases at V and 0 bases at J; junction bases unmatched: 3. The CDR3 is 14 residues long. The germline CDR1 and CDR2 sequences are DFQATT and SNEGSKA (reference sequence). The CDR3 nucleotides read TGCAGTGCTAGCGGGGGGAAAAGCACAGATACGCAGTATTTT. Protein product: CSASGGKSTDTQYF.

The chain links TRBV20-1 to TRBJ2-5; tentatively, D is TRBD1 (6 bases). The CDR3 has 14 amino acids. The V end lost 8 bases, the J end lost 0 bases, and 16 bases lay between the germline ends. The germline CDR1 and CDR2 sequences are DFQATT and SNEGSKA (reference sequence). The CDR3 coding sequence is TGCAGTCTCTCTCGGACAGAGTACCAAGAGACCCAGTACTTC. Translated, it gives CSLSRTEYQETQYF.